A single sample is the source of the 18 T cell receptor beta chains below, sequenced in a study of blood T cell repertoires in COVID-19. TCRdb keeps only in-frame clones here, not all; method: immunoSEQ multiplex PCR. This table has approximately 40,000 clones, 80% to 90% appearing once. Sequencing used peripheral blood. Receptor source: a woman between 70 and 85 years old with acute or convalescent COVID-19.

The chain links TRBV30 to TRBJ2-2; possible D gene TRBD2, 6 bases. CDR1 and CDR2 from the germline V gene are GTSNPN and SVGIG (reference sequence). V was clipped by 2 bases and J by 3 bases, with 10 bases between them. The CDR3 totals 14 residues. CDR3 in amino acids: CAWSLAAYTGELFF. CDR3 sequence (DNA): TGTGCCTGGAGTTTAGCGGCGTACACCGGGGAGCTGTTTTTT.

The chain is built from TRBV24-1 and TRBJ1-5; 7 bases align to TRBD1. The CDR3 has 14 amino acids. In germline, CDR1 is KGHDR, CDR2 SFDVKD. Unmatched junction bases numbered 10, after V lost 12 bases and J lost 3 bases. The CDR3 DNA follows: TGTGCCGTAGGAAGACAGGGTATCAATCAGCCCCAGCATTTT. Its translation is CAVGRQGINQPQHF.

CDR3 nucleotide sequence: TGCGCCAGCAGCCTTTCCGGGACACGCGTTTTCTTT. This gives the protein CASSLSGTRVFF. The chain recombines TRBV4-3 with TRBJ1-1; tentative D call: TRBD1 (6 bases). The CDR3 totals 12 residues. The ends were cut back, 4 bases at V and 13 bases at J, with 16 bases in the middle. Germline V gives CDR1 LGHNA, CDR2 YSLEER.

DNA of the CDR3: TGTGCCAGCAGTCCTGGGGACACCCCCTACGAGCAGTACGTC. This sequence encodes CASSPGDTPYEQYV. This sequence joins TRBV28 and TRBJ2-7; D possibly corresponds to TRBD1 (6 bases). The CDR3 has 14 residues. CDR1 MDHEN and CDR2 SYDVKM come from the germline V gene. V was pared by 5 bases and J by 2 bases, with 13 bases between.

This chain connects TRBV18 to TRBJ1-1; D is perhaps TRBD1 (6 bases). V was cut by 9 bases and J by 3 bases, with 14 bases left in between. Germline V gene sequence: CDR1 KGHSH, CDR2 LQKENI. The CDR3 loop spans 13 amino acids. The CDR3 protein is CASSNRVDTEAFF. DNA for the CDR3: TGTGCCAGTTCGAACAGGGTTGACACTGAAGCTTTCTTT. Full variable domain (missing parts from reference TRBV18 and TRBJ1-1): NAGVMQNPRHLVRRRGQEARLRCSPMKGHSHVYWYRQLPEEGLKFMVYLQKENIIDESGMPKERFSAEFPKEGPSILRIQQVVRGDSAAYFCASSNRVDTEAFFGQGTRLTVV.

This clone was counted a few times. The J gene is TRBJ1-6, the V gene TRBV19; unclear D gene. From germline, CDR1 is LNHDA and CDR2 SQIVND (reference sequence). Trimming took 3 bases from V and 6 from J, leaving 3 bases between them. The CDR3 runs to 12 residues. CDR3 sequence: CASSISNSPLHF. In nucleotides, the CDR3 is TGTGCCAGTAGTATCTCTAATTCACCCCTCCACTTT.

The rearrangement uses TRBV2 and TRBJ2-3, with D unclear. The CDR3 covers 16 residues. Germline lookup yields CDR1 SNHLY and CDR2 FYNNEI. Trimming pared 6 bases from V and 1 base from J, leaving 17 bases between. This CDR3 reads CASSPQGALGTDTQYF. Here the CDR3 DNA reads TGTGCCAGCAGCCCCCAAGGCGCCCTAGGCACAGATACGCAGTATTTT.

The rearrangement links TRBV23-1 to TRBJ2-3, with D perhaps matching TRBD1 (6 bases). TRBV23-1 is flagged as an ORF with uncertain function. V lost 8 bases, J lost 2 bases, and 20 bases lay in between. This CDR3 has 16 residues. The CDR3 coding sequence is TGCGCCAGCCCTTTACCGGGACATCGACTCACAGATACGCAGTATTTT. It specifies CASPLPGHRLTDTQYF.

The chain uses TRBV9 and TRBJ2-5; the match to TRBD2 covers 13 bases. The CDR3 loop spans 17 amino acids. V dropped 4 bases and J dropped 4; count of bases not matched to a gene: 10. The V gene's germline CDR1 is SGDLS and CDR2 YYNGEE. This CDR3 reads CASSPGLAGVSAETQYF. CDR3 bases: TGTGCCAGCAGCCCTGGACTAGCGGGAGTTTCCGCAGAGACCCAGTACTTC.

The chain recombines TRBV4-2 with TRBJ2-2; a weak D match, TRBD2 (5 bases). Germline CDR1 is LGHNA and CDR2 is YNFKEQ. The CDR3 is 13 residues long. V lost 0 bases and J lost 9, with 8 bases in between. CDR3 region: CASSQDEGWELFF. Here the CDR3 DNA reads TGTGCCAGCAGCCAAGATGAGGGTTGGGAGCTGTTTTTT.

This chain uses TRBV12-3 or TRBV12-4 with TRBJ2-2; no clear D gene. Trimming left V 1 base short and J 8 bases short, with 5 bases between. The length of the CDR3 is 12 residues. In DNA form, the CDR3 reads TGTGCCAGCAGTTTAGTATCGGGGGAGCTGTTTTTT. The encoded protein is CASSLVSGELFF.

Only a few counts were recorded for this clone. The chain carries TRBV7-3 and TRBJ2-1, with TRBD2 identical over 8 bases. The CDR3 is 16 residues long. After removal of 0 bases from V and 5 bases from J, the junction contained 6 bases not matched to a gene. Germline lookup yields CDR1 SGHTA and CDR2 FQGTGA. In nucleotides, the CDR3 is TGTGCCAGCAGCTTAACTAGCGGGGTGGGAAACAATGAGCAGTTCTTC. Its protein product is CASSLTSGVGNNEQFF.

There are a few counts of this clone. The CDR3 here is CASSQRDRGYNEQFF. CDR3 DNA sequence: TGTGCCAGCAGCCAACGGGACAGGGGTTACAATGAGCAGTTCTTC. V gene TRBV3-1 (or the pseudogene TRBV3-2) combines with J gene TRBJ2-1; 10 positions match TRBD1. The CDR3 spans 15 residues. Germline V lookup: CDR1 LGHDT, CDR2 YNNKEL (reference sequence). With V trimmed by 2 bases and J by 4 bases, 2 bases remained unmatched.

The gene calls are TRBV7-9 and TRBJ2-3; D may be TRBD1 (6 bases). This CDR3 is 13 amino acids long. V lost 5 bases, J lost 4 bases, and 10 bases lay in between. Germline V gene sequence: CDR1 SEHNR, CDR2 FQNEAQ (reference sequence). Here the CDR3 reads CASSTRGPDTQYF. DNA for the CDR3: TGTGCCAGCAGCACCAGGGGTCCAGATACGCAGTATTTT. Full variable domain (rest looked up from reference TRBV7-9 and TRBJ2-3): DTGVSQNPRHKITKRGQNVTFRCDPISEHNRLYWYRQTLGQGPEFLTYFQNEAQLEKSRLLSDRFSAERPKGSFSTLEIQRTEQGDSAMYLCASSTRGPDTQYFGPGTRLTVL.

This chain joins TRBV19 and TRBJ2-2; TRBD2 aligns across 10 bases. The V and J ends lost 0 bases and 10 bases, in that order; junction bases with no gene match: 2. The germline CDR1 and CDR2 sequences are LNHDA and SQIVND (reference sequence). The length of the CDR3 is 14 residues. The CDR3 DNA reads TGTGCCAGTAGTATAGATACTAGCGGGGTGGAGCTGTTTTTT. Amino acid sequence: CASSIDTSGVELFF.

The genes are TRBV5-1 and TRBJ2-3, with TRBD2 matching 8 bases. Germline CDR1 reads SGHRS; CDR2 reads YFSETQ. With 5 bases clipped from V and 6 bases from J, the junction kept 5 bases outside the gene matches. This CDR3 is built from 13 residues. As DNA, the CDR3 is TGCGCCAGCAGTGGTAGCGGGGTTGATACGCAGTATTTT. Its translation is CASSGSGVDTQYF.

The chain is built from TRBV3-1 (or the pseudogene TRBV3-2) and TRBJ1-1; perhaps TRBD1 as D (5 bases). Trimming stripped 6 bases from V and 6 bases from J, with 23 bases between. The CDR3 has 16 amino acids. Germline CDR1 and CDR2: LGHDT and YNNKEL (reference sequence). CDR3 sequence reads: CASSYRGRGSGAEAFF. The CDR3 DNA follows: TGTGCCAGCAGTTACAGAGGTCGGGGGAGTGGGGCTGAAGCTTTCTTT.

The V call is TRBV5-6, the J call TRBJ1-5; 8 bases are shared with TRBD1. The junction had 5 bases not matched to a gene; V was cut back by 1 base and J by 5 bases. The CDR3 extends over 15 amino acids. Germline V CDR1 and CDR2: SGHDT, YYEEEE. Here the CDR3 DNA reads TGTGCCAGCAGCTTGATCGGACAGGGACATCAGCCCCAGCATTTT. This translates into CASSLIGQGHQPQHF.